Given below is one T cell receptor (beta chain) in context. This sample includes further DNA sequences coding for the same CDR3. The sample originates from a study of OX40 agonist ivuxolimab in advanced cancers. Sequencing was performed with immunoSEQ multiplex PCR; in TCRdb, only in-frame clones are kept and a portion is missing. The sample has approximately 31,000 clones, roughly 90% seen once; the top ten hold 26%. V was trimmed by 1 base and J by 0 bases, leaving 4 bases between them. The CDR3 consists of 14 residues. Germline V gene sequence: CDR1 LNHDA, CDR2 SQIVND (reference sequence). This specimen consisted of CD4+ or CD8+ T cells sorted from blood, obtained in a trial of the OX40 agonist ivuxolimab. This chain links TRBV19 with TRBJ2-1; D gene unclear. The TCR was taken from an adult with an advanced solid tumor such as melanoma, head and neck, liver or kidney cancer. CDR3 sequence (DNA): TGTGCCAGTAGTATAGGGGGCTCCTACAATGAGCAGTTCTTC. It encodes CASSIGGSYNEQFF.